This TCR beta chain was identified in a study of control samples from healthy donors and cancer patients (dated by TCRdb to 2020 to 2021). Receptor amplification or capture employed the immunoSEQ multiplex PCR assay. TCRdb re-hosts the immuneACCESS table, in-frame sequences only. Its copies lack some clones; in the studies checked, an unresolved V gene accounts for under half of them, and the cause for the rest is not known. The sample has 65,000 to 85,000 clones on record, roughly 86% of them singletons. The ten largest make up roughly 2.4% of the sample. For this chain, trimming is 2 bases at the V end and 10 bases at the J end, and the number of junction bases without a gene match is 0. The CDR3 measures 12 amino acids from cysteine to phenylalanine. Only the CDR3 part of the read is kept: 36 bases, read in frame from the first base. The germline V gene (reference sequence) specifies LNHDA as CDR1 and SQIVND as CDR2.

Concerning this clone: This receptor's antigen is unknown. No qualities accompany the bases; no much larger clone lies one base away.

The source of this sequence is a woman between 50 and 59 years old with head and neck cancer. Rearrangement joined TRBV19 to TRBJ2-1, and 9 bases in between align with TRBD2. Sequenced: PBMCs. CDR3 region: CASSILAGEQFF. The nucleotides are TGTGCCAGTAGTATACTAGCGGGGGAGCAGTTCTTC.